The 3 T cell receptor beta chains below come from one sample, sequenced in a study of tumor-infiltrating lymphocytes in primary liver carcinoma. Total RNA amounting to 450 to 500 ng was the source from which TCR beta cDNA was made with a constant-region primer. Three nested multiplex PCR rounds of slightly modified ARM-PCR generated TCR beta libraries. The two initial PCR rounds, approximately 10 cycles each, used TRBV1-TRBV30 forward and C-beta reverse primers. MiXCR, applied by TCRdb to the multiplex PCR reads, yields one record per CDR3 protein. This sample has approximately 79,000 distinct CDR3 sequences, with almost 70% found just once. DNA and RNA were both co-extracted from approximately 22-30 mg of bulk tissue that had not been sorted. Sample: liver tumor tissue from sampling region 4. Subset here: tumor region T4, right-lateral pole. The source of these receptors is a man between 35 and 55 years old with primary liver carcinoma and hepatitis B virus infection.

Comments on this clonotype: The junction does not match germline at one end; this may be a read error. The CDR3 DNA reads as TGTGCCACCAAAGGACTAGCGGTAGGGAACACCGTGGAGCTGTTTTTT. It codes for CATKGLAVGNTVELFF. The chain couples TRBV25-1 to TRBJ2-2; 10 bases line up with TRBD2. The CDR3 is 16 residues long. Germline CDR1 MGHDK, CDR2 SYGVNS.

As concerns this clonotype: A junction end diverges from the germline sequence, so it may reflect a read error. The chain employs TRBV11-1 and TRBJ2-7, with 7 bases that match TRBD1. The CDR3 loop spans 16 amino acids. CDR1 SGHAT and CDR2 FQDESV come from the germline V gene (reference sequence). CDR3 sequence: CASSRRQGGSTYEQYF. CDR3 in DNA: TGTGCAAGCAGCAGGAGACAAGGGGGCTCTACCTACGAGCAGTACTTC.

On this clonotype: At one of its ends the junction is not consistent with the germline gene, which may arise from a read error. The V gene is TRBV14, the J gene TRBJ2-6, with D possibly being TRBD2 (5 bases). The CDR3 runs 13 residues. The germline gives CDR1 SGHDN, CDR2 FVKESK. Here the CDR3 DNA reads TGTGCCAGCAGTTTAACTAGGGCCAACATCCTGACTTTC. This gives the protein CASSLTRANILTF.